Presented here are 29 T cell receptor beta chains from one specimen sequenced in a study of spatial heterogeneity in lung cancer. Regarding the study as a whole: Within tumors, counts of expanded alpha and beta TCRs tracked tumor mutation counts.

Time point of the sample: sample taken at primary tumor resection. These TCRs' antigens remain unknown. TCRdb independently ran MiXCR on the 5' RACE reads; one entry per CDR3 protein. The top ten hold approximately 8% of the sample, which has 20,000 to 30,000 distinct CDR3 sequences, under 9% seen once. The material sequenced was lung tumor tissue, taken at surgery. The receptors were gathered from a male donor with early-stage non-small cell lung cancer.

Worth noting for this clonotype: Being one base from a much bigger clone, this may be a read error. The chain employs TRBV7-2 and TRBJ2-1, with D tentatively TRBD2 (5 bases). Trimming left V 2 bases short and J 5 bases short, with 19 bases between. Per germline, CDR1 SGHTA and CDR2 FQGNSA. The CDR3 has 17 amino acids. Here the CDR3 reads CASSLLQRAVRDNEQFF. In DNA form, the CDR3 reads TGTGCCAGCAGCTTACTACAGAGGGCAGTACGGGACAATGAGCAGTTCTTC. The variable domain in full, completed from reference TRBV7-2 and TRBJ2-1, reads GAGVSQSPSNKVTEKGKDVELRCDPISGHTALYWYRQSLGQGLEFLIYFQGNSAPDKSGLPSDRFSAERTGGSVSTLTIQRTQQEDSAVYLCASSLLQRAVRDNEQFFGPGTRLTVL.

This clonotype was detected many times. The J gene is TRBJ1-1, the V gene TRBV6-5, with D unclear. Trimming took 7 bases from V and 1 from J, leaving 10 bases between them. Germline V gene lookup returns CDR1 MNHEY and CDR2 SVGAGI. The CDR3 runs 13 residues. The CDR3 region has the DNA TGTGCCAGCATACCAGACCCGAACACTGAAGCTTTCTTT. Translation: CASIPDPNTEAFF.

Many counts were recorded for this clonotype. V and J are TRBV9 and TRBJ2-1; 7 bases are a match to TRBD2. This CDR3 is built from 14 residues. V lost 4 bases and J lost 2; bases outside the gene matches: 3. The germline CDR1 and CDR2 sequences are SGDLS and YYNGEE. The CDR3 nucleotides are TGTGCCAGCAGCCCCGGACTAGCCTACAATGAGCAGTTCTTC. This translates into CASSPGLAYNEQFF.

In this sample, this clonotype is medium-sized. The chain couples TRBV12-3 or TRBV12-4 to TRBJ2-3, with 7 bases matching TRBD1. The CDR3 has 13 residues. Trimming took 10 bases from V and 2 from J; bases not matched to a gene: 6. The CDR3 reads CATQGQYTDTQYF. CDR3 coding DNA: TGTGCCACCCAGGGACAGTACACAGATACGCAGTATTTT.

This clonotype was found many times. The chain joins TRBV2 to TRBJ2-7; TRBD1 might be the D (5 bases). CDR1 is SNHLY, CDR2 FYNNEI, per germline. The CDR3 sequence is 16 residues long. Trimming removed 7 bases at V and 0 bases at J, with 19 bases between. The CDR3 is CASTHPEGVSSYEQYF. The CDR3 DNA reads as TGTGCCAGCACCCACCCTGAAGGGGTTTCCTCCTACGAGCAGTACTTC.

This chain joins TRBV7-6 and TRBJ1-6; D is uncertain. The V gene's germline CDR1 is SGHVS and CDR2 FNYEAQ. V was cut by 5 bases and J by 5 bases, with 13 bases left in between. This CDR3 contains 15 residues. This CDR3 is CASSPRTGNNSPLHF. CDR3 coding DNA: TGTGCCAGCAGCCCCCGGACGGGAAATAATTCACCCCTCCACTTT.

In this sample, this clonotype turned up many times. The chain combines TRBV11-2 with TRBJ2-3; D possibly matches TRBD1 or TRBD2 (5 bases each). Germline CDR1 is SGHAT and CDR2 is FQNNGV. Trimming removed 5 bases at V and 0 bases at J, with 15 bases between. This CDR3 contains 16 residues. The chain's CDR3 is CASSPSWGFSTDTQYF. As DNA, the CDR3 is TGTGCCAGCAGCCCCTCCTGGGGGTTCAGCACAGATACGCAGTATTTT.

This clonotype was recorded many times. The V and J genes are TRBV28 and TRBJ1-1; no reliable D call. The length of the CDR3 is 14 residues. Germline values: CDR1 MDHEN, CDR2 SYDVKM. Trimming stripped 0 bases from V and 0 bases from J, with 5 bases between. The CDR3 bases are TGTGCCAGCAGTTTATGGGAGATGAACACTGAAGCTTTCTTT. It is translated as CASSLWEMNTEAFF.

This clonotype has a count of ten or more. The V and J genes are TRBV3-1 and TRBJ2-3; D ambiguous. The CDR3 spans 13 residues. Trimming removed 4 bases at V and 1 base at J, with 6 bases between. Germline CDR1 is LGHDT and CDR2 is YNNKEL (reference sequence). CDR3 sequence: CASSRQGTDTQYF. The CDR3, as DNA: TGTGCCAGCAGCCGTCAAGGCACAGATACGCAGTATTTT.

This clonotype was observed many times. The CDR3 DNA is TGTGCCAGCAGTTCACCATCGGGACAAAACACTGAAGCTTTCTTT. The encoded protein is CASSSPSGQNTEAFF. The V and J genes are TRBV7-9 and TRBJ1-1; D may be TRBD1 (6 bases). V lost 6 bases and J 2 bases, leaving 16 bases between the germline ends. The CDR3 extends over 15 amino acids. Per the germline V gene, CDR1 is SEHNR and CDR2 is FQNEAQ (reference sequence).

The chain is built from TRBV20-1 and TRBJ2-3, with D perhaps given as TRBD1 or TRBD2 (6 bases each). The V and J ends lost 6 bases and 0 bases respectively, with 13 bases between them. Germline CDR1 and CDR2: DFQATT and SNEGSKA (reference sequence). The CDR3 runs to 14 residues. In nucleotides, the CDR3 is TGCAGTGCCCAGGGGAGGATAAGCACAGATACGCAGTATTTT. It codes for CSAQGRISTDTQYF.

The DNA of the CDR3 is TGTGCCATCAGTTTGACTACTGTTCATCCCTACGAGCAGTACTTC. Protein: CAISLTTVHPYEQYF. The chain recombines TRBV10-3 with TRBJ2-7, with a weak D call TRBD2 (5 bases). CDR3 size: 15 residues. The V end lost 5 bases, the J end lost 2 bases, and 16 bases lay between the germline ends. Germline CDR1 reads ENHRY; CDR2 reads SYGVKD.

This clonotype was seen a handful of times. The CDR3 does not close with the conserved phenylalanine or tryptophan, likely indicating a read error. The chain employs TRBV9 and TRBJ1-2; D is unclear. The CDR3 covers 18 residues. The germline V and J ends were trimmed by 0 bases and 6 bases, with 24 bases remaining between them. The V gene's germline CDR1 is SGDLS and CDR2 YYNGEE. CDR3 amino acids: CASSVARHPQAGLDGYTS. The DNA of the CDR3 is TGTGCCAGCAGCGTAGCGCGCCACCCGCAAGCTGGGTTGGATGGCTACACCTCC.

This clonotype was detected only a few times. This chain uses TRBV6-1 with TRBJ2-3, with D unresolved. Trimming took off 4 bases at V and 2 bases at J, with 10 bases between the two ends. CDR3 length: 14 residues. Per the germline V gene, CDR1 is MNHNS and CDR2 is SASEGT. The CDR3 bases are TGTGCCAGCAGTGGGTACAGTTACACAGATACGCAGTATTTT. This gives the protein CASSGYSYTDTQYF.

This clonotype was counted many times. The chain links TRBV6-2 or TRBV6-3 to TRBJ1-5; D may be TRBD1 (5 bases). Germline values: CDR1 MNHEY, CDR2 SVGEGT. This CDR3 has 14 residues. Trimming took off 8 bases at V and 0 bases at J, with 11 bases between the two ends. The CDR3 here is CASSGPDSNQPQHF. In DNA form, the CDR3 reads TGTGCCAGCTCGGGGCCGGATAGCAATCAGCCCCAGCATTTT.

The CDR3 here is CASGWYEQYF. The CDR3 DNA is TGCGCCAGCGGTTGGTACGAGCAGTACTTC. The V and J genes are TRBV5-1 and TRBJ2-7; D is unclear. CDR1 and CDR2 (germline): SGHRS, YFSETQ. V was clipped by 7 bases and J by 4 bases, with 6 bases between them. The CDR3 sequence is 10 residues long.

The chain uses TRBV2 and TRBJ2-7; the D gene is possibly TRBD1 (6 bases). This CDR3 contains 12 residues. The V gene lost 7 bases and the J gene lost 3 bases, with 10 bases spanning the gap. CDR1 and CDR2 (germline): SNHLY, FYNNEI. The CDR3 loop is CASNGQIYEQYF. CDR3 DNA: TGTGCCAGCAATGGACAGATCTACGAGCAGTACTTC. Based on the CDR3 plus reference TRBV2 and TRBJ2-7, the full variable domain is EPEVTQTPSHQVTQMGQEVILRCVPISNHLYFYWYRQILGQKVEFLVSFYNNEISEKSEIFDDQFSVERPDGSNFTLKIRSTKLEDSAMYFCASNGQIYEQYFGPGTRLTVT.

This clonotype was seen repeatedly, ten times or more. The chain joins TRBV4-1 to TRBJ1-2, with TRBD1 as a possible D gene (5 bases). Between the trimmed V and J ends, which lost 0 bases and 1 base, there was a span of 9 bases. Germline values: CDR1 MGHRA, CDR2 YSYEKL. This CDR3 comprises 15 residues. The DNA for the CDR3 is TGCGCCAGCAGCCAAGAACTCAGGGATAACTATGGCTACACCTTC. Translated, it gives CASSQELRDNYGYTF.

This clonotype ranks as medium-sized. V is TRBV7-2 and J is TRBJ2-4; 7 bases fit TRBD1. CDR1 SGHTA and CDR2 FQGNSA come from the germline V gene. The CDR3 totals 17 residues. The J segment lost 3 bases and the V segment lost 5 bases, leaving 13 bases of the junction unmatched. The CDR3, as DNA: TGTGCCAGCAGCGTTTCGACAGGGAGTGGAGTCAAAAACATTCAGTACTTC. As protein: CASSVSTGSGVKNIQYF.

This clonotype was detected ten times or more. The CDR3 DNA sequence: TGTGCCGGAAGCGCGGGAGGGCGCGTTAATGAGCAGTTCTTC. This encodes CAGSAGGRVNEQFF. The rearrangement links TRBV7-9 to TRBJ2-1; 9 nucleotides align to TRBD2. The CDR3 spans 14 residues. V lost 11 bases and J lost 7; bases outside the gene matches: 12. Germline CDR1 reads SEHNR; CDR2 reads FQNEAQ (reference sequence). The full variable domain, completed using reference TRBV7-9 and TRBJ2-1, is DTGVSQNPRHKITKRGQNVTFRCDPISEHNRLYWYRQTLGQGPEFLTYFQNEAQLEKSRLLSDRFSAERPKGSFSTLEIQRTEQGDSAMYLCAGSAGGRVNEQFFGPGTRLTVL.

At least ten counts were recorded for this clonotype. The chain is built from TRBV7-3 and TRBJ2-7, with 7 positions matching TRBD1. The V gene's germline CDR1 is SGHTA and CDR2 FQGTGA. The CDR3 consists of 14 residues. Trimming removed 3 bases from V and 5 bases from J; junction bases left unmatched: 7. The CDR3 loop reads CASSLYTGDHEQYF. CDR3 in DNA: TGTGCCAGCAGCTTGTACACAGGGGACCACGAGCAGTACTTC.

This clonotype was observed a handful of times. The chain links TRBV7-9 to TRBJ2-3; tentatively, D is TRBD1 (5 bases). The CDR3 length is 14 residues. Looked up from germline, CDR1 is SEHNR and CDR2 is FQNEAQ (reference sequence). Trimming stripped 8 bases from V and 1 base from J, with 13 bases between. The CDR3: CASVQGAGTDTQYF. DNA for the CDR3: TGTGCCAGCGTGCAAGGGGCCGGCACAGATACGCAGTATTTT.

This chain connects TRBV5-6 to TRBJ2-5; 7 positions match TRBD2. This CDR3 is built from 17 residues. J lost 6 bases, V lost 0 bases, and 14 bases had no gene match. The germline gives CDR1 SGHDT, CDR2 YYEEEE. The CDR3 bases are TGTGCCAGCAGCTTGGACTGGGGCGGCGGGAGTCGGAAGACCCAGTACTTC. Its translation: CASSLDWGGGSRKTQYF.

This clonotype has only one observation. The J gene is TRBJ1-6, the V gene TRBV5-1; the D is unclear. The CDR3 is 13 residues long. Trimming pared 1 base from V and 7 bases from J, leaving 6 bases between. Germline CDR1 and CDR2: SGHRS and YFSETQ. The chain's CDR3 is CASSLTENSPLHF. The CDR3 coding sequence is TGCGCCAGCAGCTTGACAGAAAATTCACCCCTCCACTTT.

The V gene is TRBV7-2, the J gene TRBJ2-1, with TRBD1 as a possible D gene (6 bases). This CDR3 contains 15 residues. The germline V gene encodes CDR1 SGHTA and CDR2 FQGNSA. Trimming removed 0 bases at V and 4 bases at J, with 10 bases between. The CDR3: CASSLALRGYNEQFF. The CDR3 region has the DNA TGTGCCAGCAGCTTAGCGCTTAGGGGGTACAATGAGCAGTTCTTC.

This clonotype was counted a few times. This could be a read error, since a much larger clone is one nucleotide away. Lacking the conserved final phenylalanine or tryptophan, this CDR3 likely reflects a read error. The V call is TRBV20-1, the J call TRBJ1-2; tentatively, D is TRBD1 (6 bases). This CDR3 has 14 residues. Germline lookup yields CDR1 DFQATT and CDR2 SNEGSKA (reference sequence). Trimming removed 0 bases from V and 1 base from J, with 9 bases in between. CDR3 nucleotide sequence: TGCAGTGCTAGAGATCGGGGGCTTAACTATGGCTACACCTCC. Translation: CSARDRGLNYGYTS.

The chain uses TRBV6-6 and TRBJ1-5; 8 bases agree with TRBD1. After removal of 6 bases from V and 5 bases from J, the junction contained 6 bases not matched to a gene. Germline V gene sequence: CDR1 MNHNY, CDR2 SVGAGI (reference sequence). The CDR3 length is 14 residues. The CDR3 protein is CASRATGGYQPQHF. In DNA form, the CDR3 reads TGTGCCAGCAGGGCTACAGGGGGGTATCAGCCCCAGCATTTT.

This clonotype has at least ten counts. The gene calls are TRBV27 and TRBJ1-2, with a possible D match to TRBD1 (5 bases). V lost 4 bases and J 0 bases, leaving 21 bases between the germline ends. The CDR3 has 18 amino acids. From germline, CDR1 is MNHEY and CDR2 SMNVEV (reference sequence). The CDR3 DNA sequence: TGTGCCAGCAGTTGGAAGGGACCTTCCATCACTTCTAACTATGGCTACACCTTC. It encodes CASSWKGPSITSNYGYTF.

This clonotype came up many times. The V and J genes are TRBV29-1 and TRBJ1-1, with no clear D. The CDR3 runs to 13 residues. Germline CDR1 and CDR2: SQVTM and ANQGSEA. Trimming took 4 bases from V and 4 from J, leaving 13 bases between them. CDR3 nucleotides: TGCAGCGTTGTGGACTACGGACGCACTGAAGCTTTCTTT. Amino acid sequence: CSVVDYGRTEAFF.